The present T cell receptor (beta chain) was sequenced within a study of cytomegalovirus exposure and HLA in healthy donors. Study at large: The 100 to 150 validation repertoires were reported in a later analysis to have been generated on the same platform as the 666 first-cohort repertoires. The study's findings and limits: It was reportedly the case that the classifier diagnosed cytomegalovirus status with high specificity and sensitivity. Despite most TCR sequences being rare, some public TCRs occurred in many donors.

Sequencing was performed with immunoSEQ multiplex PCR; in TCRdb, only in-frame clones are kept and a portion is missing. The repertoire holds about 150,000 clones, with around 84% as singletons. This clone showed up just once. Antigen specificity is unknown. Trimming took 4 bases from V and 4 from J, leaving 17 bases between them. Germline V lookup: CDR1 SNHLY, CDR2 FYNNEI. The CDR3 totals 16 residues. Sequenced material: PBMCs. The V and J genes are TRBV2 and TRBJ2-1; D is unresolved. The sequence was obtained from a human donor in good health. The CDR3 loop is CASSASFWSTYNEQFF. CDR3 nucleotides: TGTGCCAGCAGTGCTTCCTTCTGGAGTACGTACAATGAGCAGTTCTTC.